What follows describes a single T cell receptor (beta chain). This clone was seen only once. Its specific antigen is unknown. Per-base qualities were not stored, and no clone one base away is much larger. The CDR3 has 16 amino acids, counting the end cysteine and phenylalanine. Here the CDR3 DNA is all that survives: 48 bases in frame from base 1. After removal of 4 bases from V and 7 bases from J, the junction retains 14 bases not matched to a gene. Taken from the germline V gene (reference sequence), the CDR1 and CDR2 loops are SGHNT and YYREEE. The sample belongs to a study of cytomegalovirus exposure and HLA in healthy donors (TCRdb year 2017). Context from the whole study: An earlier analysis of roughly 570 of the donors reported about 280 Gb of sequence data and 117 million unique TCR beta sequences obtained from 180 million or so T cells. An early release covering over 500 HLA-typed donors comprised roughly 300 gigabases of sequencing data and some 79 million unique TCR sequences. Of the 300 to 500 genotyped donors, approximately 80% were placed in the genetic ancestry cluster associated with self-reported Caucasian donors. The study was designed to test whether signatures of past pathogen exposure could be identified by cataloging public T cell receptors. The T cell repertoires of 666 subjects were profiled by immunosequencing and related to cytomegalovirus serostatus. In addition to the first cohort of 500 to 850 subjects, a separate validation cohort of under 150 different subjects was used. High-throughput TCR immunosequencing, statistical association of individual TCRs with disease status, and machine learning were combined to predict cytomegalovirus infection status. To study patterns of TCR occurrence, a later analysis re-analyzed previously published TCR beta repertoires from 550 to 800 donors and added high-resolution HLA genotyping. Rather than using new phenotypic data, the later analysis identified candidate immune exposures from TCR beta sequences and from how often those sequences occurred across donors. In an earlier analysis of several hundred of the donors, high-throughput TCR beta sequencing was used to judge whether each TCR beta V gene segment behaved as functional or pseudogenic. Donor age, sex, ethnicity and CMV serostatus were collected together with the repertoire data. In a later genetic analysis, genome-wide SNP genotypes for about three fifths of the roughly 670 donors were used, and that subset was treated as a discovery cohort. Every discovery cohort repertoire had been produced on one sequencing platform. HLA typing covered class I and class II loci at four-digit resolution. Typing coverage differed by locus: A, B, C, DRB1 and DQB1 were typed in about 629-630 donors, DQA1 in 522, DPA1 in around 600, and DPB1 in about 450. A handful of DR-DQ haplotypes were handled as single units for association and clustering because linkage in the cohort was strong. On average, around 240,000 unique TCR beta nucleotide sequences were sequenced per donor among roughly 430 genotyped donors of the cohort, with around 19% of those sequences being non-productive. What the authors observed across the whole study: Because some donors lacked HLA typing at each locus, the association tests relied only on the typed subset. It was suggested by the authors that the approach could potentially be generalized to other disease states and immunological phenotypes. A total of 164 TCR beta chains were listed by the study as associated with cytomegalovirus. Assigning TCR associations to individual alleles was difficult when HLA alleles, especially DR and DQ, strongly co-occurred. The sequencing pipeline was judged likely to have produced a cluster of highly shared sequence variants as a technical artifact. The earlier analysis of 587 of the donors excluded some 16 rarely observed V segments, including chromosome 9 orphons, because counts were too low. A later genetic analysis associated a missense DCLRE1C variant with V-gene and J-gene trimming of TCR beta chains, and an independent cohort replicated the association. According to a later analysis, parvovirus B19, influenza, CMV and Epstein-Barr virus appeared linked to several top co-occurrence clusters. Compared with the approximately 720-donor mean, donors in an Asian-associated ancestry cluster had fewer N-insertions in productive TCRs, according to a later genetic analysis. The only immune exposure information available for the cohort was CMV serostatus. Correlated functional status among segregating V segments might be attributable to linkage disequilibrium, but an unknown experimental factor could not be ruled out. In vitro tests confirmed that a few of the cytomegalovirus-associated TCR beta chains recognize cytomegalovirus antigens. At a false discovery rate of 0.05, a later analysis linked around 15,000 TCR beta sequences to specific HLA alleles. Roughly uniform sequencing depth across donors was assumed in presence/absence analyses, although this assumption may not hold. In this cohort, only TCR beta chains were sequenced, and detectable features were limited by the absence of alpha or paired-chain data. A later analysis found that TCR association rates varied across HLA loci, with DRB1 alleles showing the most associated TCRs and HLA-C alleles the fewest. Because the 87-base-pair reads could not distinguish some IMGT-functional V segments, including TRBV6-2 and TRBV6-3, those segments were excluded. Compared with equally common non-associated chains, HLA-associated TCR beta chains in a later analysis were more clonally expanded and had lower generation probabilities. In a later analysis, most CMV-associated TCR beta chains were found to appear HLA-restricted, with HLA associations seemingly driven largely by CMV exposure. A further reported finding was that TCR beta sequences accurately predicted the HLA-A and HLA-B alleles for most subjects in the first cohort. Broadly in line with IMGT annotations, most TCR beta V segments showed up in productive rearrangements about 87% or about 30% of the time in an earlier analysis of 450 to 750 of the donors. Most TCR sequences were observed very rarely across donors, whereas some public TCRs were present in many individuals. Cytomegalovirus status was reported to be diagnosed by the classifier with high specificity and sensitivity in both the original and validation cohorts.

Libraries were constructed by the immunoSEQ multiplex PCR assay. The multiplex PCR relied on a mix of 60 forward primers for TCR Vbeta segments and 13 reverse primers for TCR Jbeta segments. The CDR3 region of rearranged TCR beta genes was amplified from genomic DNA with a multiplex PCR assay. The amplified TCR beta libraries were sequenced on the Illumina HiSeq System as 87-base-pair reads. As for the authors' bioinformatics: In a later analysis, some 80 million unique TCR beta chains were counted across the 500 to 700 repertoires, and approximately 11 million of these chains were shared by at least two donors. A nearest-neighbor algorithm error-corrected the raw reads and collapsed the reads into unique sequences, merging closely related sequences to remove PCR and sequencing errors. V, D and J gene segments were assigned by aligning CDR3 sequences to IMGT reference sequences. Each retained sequence needed at least a six-nucleotide match to both a V gene segment and a J gene segment. Rearrangements were called productive when the CDR3 lacked stop codons and stayed in frame with V and J; all others were non-productive. Following IMGT convention, CDR3 was defined as the stretch from the second conserved V-encoded cysteine up to the conserved J-encoded phenylalanine. Sequences without an unambiguous match to a single V gene segment were excluded from the earlier analysis of 500 to 700 of the donors. An earlier analysis of roughly 590 of the donors called V segments functional above 56.7% productive rearrangements and segregating when the between-donor standard deviation exceeded 5%. A statistical classification framework was developed to diagnose cytomegalovirus status using the catalog of TCR beta chain sequences. In a later analysis, V and J genes were assigned by comparing TCR nucleotide sequences against IMGT/GENE-DB human TR gene sequences. In a later analysis, CDR3 sequences and most-parsimonious VDJ recombination scenarios were assigned using the TCRdist pipeline. In a later analysis, each TCR beta chain was defined by its CDR3 amino acid sequence together with its V-gene family, and reads without a unique V-gene family were excluded. A later analysis removed over 500 highly shared, low-generation-probability nucleotide sequences to deal with suspected cross-contamination and a sequencing artifact. In a later analysis, a clonal expansion index for each public chain was calculated from normalized within-repertoire ranks of inferred template counts. A later analysis computed generation probabilities with a VDJ recombination model fitted to out-of-frame rearrangements, and checked the results against IGoR. Hypergeometric tests were used in a later analysis to score TCR-TCR, TCR-HLA and TCR-CMV co-occurrence, with a repertoire-size bias correction applied to the TCR pairs. A later analysis estimated false discovery rates by permuting HLA or CMV assignments 20 times. A later analysis grouped co-occurring TCRs with DBSCAN, adding TCRdist sequence similarity when clustering within HLA-allele-positive subsets. Repertoires with fewer than 30,000 or more than 120,000 public chains, plus five repertoires with anomalous nucleotide sharing, were excluded from co-occurrence clustering. The table comes from immuneACCESS by way of TCRdb, which keeps in-frame sequences with V and J called. Part of the clones is missing from these tables; in studies checked, under half for an unresolved V gene and the rest for unknown reasons. V and J calls and clone size follow that table, whereas D and trimming were derived from the DNA. This sample lists 95,000 to 150,000 clones; roughly 74% were detected once. The ten largest clonotypes hold roughly 4.1% of the sample.

The cohort was made up of 650 to 700 healthy bone marrow donors. At the time of sampling, all cohort members were nominally healthy, though unrecorded immune exposures were likely present. The donor was CMV seropositive and was included in the group of almost 300 seropositive cohort members. A peripheral blood sample was provided by each donor, and peripheral blood mononuclear cells were used for TCR beta sequencing. Genomic DNA extraction from the blood cell samples was performed with the Qiagen DNeasy Blood Extraction Kit. Input material: PBMCs. The V and J segments used are TRBV5-4 and TRBJ1-3, with 7 junctional bases fitting TRBD1. The clonotype was recovered from a woman aged 50 to 60 in good health and CMV-seropositive. The CDR3 protein sequence reads: CASSLTSLTGRNTIYF. In nucleotide form, the sequence is TGTGCCAGCAGCCTAACATCCTTGACAGGGAGGAACACCATATATTTT.